This paragraph reports one TCR beta chain. In the original workflow: Reference gene primer amplification yielded estimated nucleated cell counts. Repertoires were generated with immunoSEQ multiplex PCR, while TCRdb's copy carries only in-frame clones and drops some. From that table come the V and J calls and clone size; the DNA was used to work out D and trimming. The top ten hold approximately 9.3% of the sample, which has fewer than 400,000 clones, about 87% seen once. Germline-derived CDR1 and CDR2 are KGHSH and LQKENI. Trimming stripped 0 bases from V and 7 bases from J, with 9 bases between. This CDR3 has 14 amino acids. These data come from a study of blood T cell repertoires in COVID-19. Looking at the study overall: Spain, Italy and the United States supplied samples that represented acute and convalescent COVID-19.

Two negative PCRs, clearance, or symptom resolution had been documented for recovered Cohort 3 donors. This receptor was taken from a woman in her 50s who had recovered from COVID-19. What was sequenced was PBMCs or T cells enriched from blood (not recorded which). V and J are TRBV18 and TRBJ1-4; D is ambiguous. The CDR3 protein is CASSPPEASEKLFF. CDR3 sequence (DNA): TGTGCCAGCTCACCACCTGAAGCGAGTGAAAAACTGTTTTTT.